What follows are 27 T cell receptor beta chains derived from one specimen sequenced in a study of T-cell memory formation after mild COVID-19. One entry per CDR3 protein, called by TCRdb with MiXCR from the 5' RACE reads. The table shows around 530,000 distinct CDR3 sequences, with about 20% occurring only once. What was sequenced was PBMCs or a T cell subset sorted from them (not recorded which). The receptors shown here come from an adult woman who had mild COVID-19 (a few samples of this study predate the infection). Cell type and time point are not known.

This clonotype was observed a few times. J is TRBJ2-1 and V is TRBV24-1; 7 bases line up with TRBD1. With 4 bases clipped from V and 7 bases from J, the junction kept 3 bases outside the gene matches. Per germline, CDR1 KGHDR and CDR2 SFDVKD. The CDR3 loop spans 13 amino acids. CDR3 in DNA: TGTGCCACCAGTGACCCGACAGGGAATGAGCAGTTCTTC. Its translation is CATSDPTGNEQFF.

This clonotype was seen a handful of times. V gene TRBV19 combines with J gene TRBJ2-7, with 10 bases that match TRBD1. This CDR3 has 14 amino acids. Per the germline V gene, CDR1 is LNHDA and CDR2 is SQIVND (reference sequence). With 7 bases clipped from V and 4 bases from J, the junction kept 7 bases outside the gene matches. Written as DNA, the CDR3 is TGTGCCAGTACCCAGGACAGGGGGTCTTACGAGCAGTACTTC. The encoded protein is CASTQDRGSYEQYF.

The J gene is TRBJ1-2, the V gene TRBV28, with a possible D match to TRBD1 (6 bases). CDR1 MDHEN and CDR2 SYDVKM come from the germline V gene. Trimming left V 2 bases short and J 4 bases short, with 17 bases between. The CDR3 extends over 16 amino acids. CDR3 nucleotide sequence: TGTGCCAGCAGTTTAATTGAACGCGGCAGGGGCTATGGCTACACCTTC. It encodes CASSLIERGRGYGYTF.

The sample holds a few counts of this clonotype. The CDR3 here is CATSDFFQTGDEQFF. The CDR3 nucleotides read TGTGCCACCAGTGATTTTTTCCAGACGGGGGATGAGCAGTTCTTC. The chain links TRBV24-1 to TRBJ2-1; D is perhaps TRBD2 (6 bases). Germline loops: CDR1 KGHDR, CDR2 SFDVKD. Trimming took off 1 base at V and 8 bases at J, with 14 bases between the two ends. CDR3 length: 15 residues.

A few counts support this clonotype. An end of the junction does not agree with germline; a read error may underlie this. J is TRBJ2-3 and V is TRBV7-9, with D perhaps TRBD1 (5 bases). There are 16 residues in the CDR3. Germline loops: CDR1 SEHNR, CDR2 FQNEAQ (reference sequence). The CDR3: CAGSLKQGTSTDTQYF. DNA of the CDR3: TGTGCCGGCAGCTTAAAGCAGGGAACTAGCACAGATACGCAGTATTTT.

The chain joins TRBV29-1 to TRBJ1-1; D unresolved. The V end was cut by 5 bases, the J end by 1 base, with 11 bases between. CDR1 is SQVTM, CDR2 ANQGSEA, per germline. The CDR3 consists of 13 residues. CDR3 sequence (DNA): TGCAGCGTTTCTGACACGCGGAACACTGAAGCTTTCTTT. Translating gives CSVSDTRNTEAFF.

The chain has TRBV9 and TRBJ2-7; 10 bases match TRBD1. The V and J ends lost 6 bases and 3 bases, in that order; junction bases with no gene match: 6. Germline CDR1 SGDLS, CDR2 YYNGEE. There are 14 residues in the CDR3. The CDR3 nucleotides read TGTGCCAGCACCACGGGACAGGGGAGCTACGAGCAGTACTTC. It specifies CASTTGQGSYEQYF.

This clonotype was picked up a small number of times. The rearrangement joins TRBV21-1 to TRBJ2-2; the table's TRBD1 call for D was not verified on the DNA. TRBV21-1 is flagged as a pseudogene. This CDR3 region has 17 residues. The CDR3 reads CASSKGGGRPNTGELFF. CDR3 coding DNA: TGTGCCAGCAGCAAAGGAGGCGGGCGGCCGAACACCGGGGAGCTGTTTTTT.

This clonotype occurred a few times. DNA for the CDR3: TGTGCCAGCAGTGCAGGACAGGGACGGGGCGGGGAGCTGTTTTTT. Its protein is CASSAGQGRGGELFF. This sequence joins TRBV6-5 and TRBJ2-2; 8 positions match TRBD1. Germline CDR1 is MNHEY and CDR2 is SVGAGI. CDR3 length: 15 residues. V lost 5 bases to trimming and J lost 7 bases; unmatched junction nucleotides: 9.

This clonotype was seen more than once but under ten times. The V and J genes are TRBV5-6 and TRBJ2-5; TRBD2 matches 10 bases. The CDR3 is 16 amino acids. J gave up 0 bases and V 4 bases, and 6 bases lay outside the gene matches. Germline lookup yields CDR1 SGHDT and CDR2 YYEEEE. CDR3 region: CASSHTSGAYQETQYF. The DNA of the CDR3 is TGTGCCAGCAGCCATACTAGCGGGGCATACCAAGAGACCCAGTACTTC.

This clonotype was detected a few times. The CDR3 spells CSARKGQRAYEQYF. Written as DNA, the CDR3 is TGCAGTGCTAGAAAGGGGCAACGAGCCTACGAGCAGTACTTC. The J gene is TRBJ2-7, the V gene TRBV20-1, with TRBD1 as a possible D gene (5 bases). V was clipped by 2 bases and J by 2 bases, with 13 bases between them. The CDR3 loop spans 14 amino acids. Germline V gene data show CDR1 as DFQATT and CDR2 as SNEGSKA (reference sequence).

This clonotype was detected many times. The chain links TRBV24-1 to TRBJ2-2; 9 bases match TRBD2. CDR1 is KGHDR and CDR2 is SFDVKD in the germline V gene. This CDR3 spans 14 amino acids. V shed 5 bases, J shed 7 bases, and the junction held 4 bases outside the gene matches. The CDR3 DNA sequence: TGTGCCACCAGTGCGGGACTAGCACGCGGGGAGCTGTTTTTT. This translates into CATSAGLARGELFF.

The rearrangement uses TRBV20-1 and TRBJ1-4; a possible D gene is TRBD1 (5 bases). The V end was cut by 0 bases, the J end by 4 bases, with 12 bases between. Germline V lookup: CDR1 DFQATT, CDR2 SNEGSKA (reference sequence). CDR3 length: 15 residues. The CDR3 sequence is CSARDTGRGNEKLFF. CDR3 nucleotides: TGCAGTGCTAGAGACACGGGACGGGGTAATGAAAAACTGTTTTTT.

This clonotype has more than one count but fewer than ten. The chain employs TRBV30 and TRBJ2-7; 10 nucleotides line up with TRBD1. The germline CDR1 and CDR2 sequences are GTSNPN and SVGIG (reference sequence). V gave up 3 bases and J gave up 2 bases; unmatched junction bases: 4. The CDR3 is 14 amino acids. In nucleotides, the CDR3 is TGTGCCTGGAGAAAAGGACAGGGGGCCTACGAGCAGTACTTC. This gives the protein CAWRKGQGAYEQYF.

This clonotype was observed a few times. The DNA is omitted, as the CDR3 cannot be located on it reliably, and the CDR3 follows TCRdb's listing. This sequence joins TRBV24-1 and TRBJ2-1; the table names TRBD1, a call not compared with the DNA. Germline V CDR1 and CDR2: KGHDR, SFDVKD. Termini included, the CDR3 measures 13 amino acids. The CDR3 loop is CATSDFGQGAKFF.

The chain combines TRBV19 with TRBJ1-1; D may be TRBD1 (6 bases). Trimming took 8 bases from V and 6 from J, leaving 16 bases between them. This CDR3 comprises 13 residues. In germline, CDR1 is LNHDA, CDR2 SQIVND (reference sequence). The CDR3 sequence is CASRYSGVAEAFF. DNA of the CDR3: TGTGCCAGTCGATACTCAGGGGTAGCTGAAGCTTTCTTT.

A few counts support this clonotype. The genes are TRBV6-5 and TRBJ2-5, with 11 bases that match TRBD2. Germline loops: CDR1 MNHEY, CDR2 SVGAGI. Trimming took 5 bases from V and 4 from J; bases not matched to a gene: 6. The CDR3 covers 15 residues. This CDR3 reads CASSQTGTSGETQYF. For the CDR3, the DNA is TGTGCCAGCAGTCAAACCGGGACTAGCGGAGAGACCCAGTACTTC.

This clonotype appeared a few times. The chain combines TRBV5-1 with TRBJ2-1; D may correspond to TRBD1 or TRBD2 (5 bases each). The length of the CDR3 is 15 residues. CDR1 SGHRS and CDR2 YFSETQ come from the germline V gene. The V end was cut by 1 base, the J end by 8 bases, with 16 bases between. The CDR3 DNA sequence: TGCGCCAGCAGCTTGCGTGGGGGTCATGGAGATGAGCAGTTCTTC. Residues: CASSLRGGHGDEQFF.

This clonotype was detected only a few times. The chain uses TRBV24-1 and TRBJ1-5, with D tentatively TRBD1 (5 bases). Per the germline V gene, CDR1 is KGHDR and CDR2 is SFDVKD. The CDR3 is made up of 13 amino acids. V was cut by 3 bases and J by 6 bases, with 8 bases left in between. Here the CDR3 DNA reads TGTGCCACCAGTGATCCGGGGGGTCAGCCCCAGCATTTT. Its translation is CATSDPGGQPQHF.

The J gene is TRBJ2-1, the V gene TRBV5-1, with 9 bases lining up with TRBD1. Trimming cost V 4 bases and J 5 bases; bases outside gene matches: 7. The CDR3 consists of 15 residues. CDR1 is SGHRS, CDR2 YFSETQ, per germline. Written as DNA, the CDR3 is TGCGCCAGCAGCCTACAGGGGGCGTCAGACAATGAGCAGTTCTTC. Translating it yields CASSLQGASDNEQFF.

The chain is built from TRBV5-1 and TRBJ1-4, with D uncertain. Germline V gives CDR1 SGHRS, CDR2 YFSETQ. The ends were cut back, 4 bases at V and 0 bases at J, with 13 bases in the middle. CDR3 length: 16 residues. The CDR3 reads CASSPEQFPTNEKLFF. The CDR3 DNA is TGCGCCAGCAGCCCGGAACAGTTTCCAACTAATGAAAAACTGTTTTTT.

This clonotype was seen only a few times. This chain joins TRBV7-8 and TRBJ1-5, with D perhaps TRBD1 (5 bases). Germline V gives CDR1 SGHVS, CDR2 FQNEAQ. Trimming stripped 1 base from V and 4 bases from J, with 14 bases between. The CDR3 sequence is 16 residues long. In nucleotides, the CDR3 is TGTGCCAGCAGCTTAGGATCTGGGGGAGGAAATCAGCCCCAGCATTTT. It specifies CASSLGSGGGNQPQHF.

The rearrangement uses TRBV4-2 and TRBJ1-5; D is uncertain. Germline loops: CDR1 LGHNA, CDR2 YNFKEQ. This CDR3 is built from 15 residues. The germline V and J ends were trimmed by 1 base and 6 bases, with 13 bases remaining between them. Here the CDR3 reads CASSQVAGIGQPQHF. As DNA, the CDR3 is TGTGCCAGCAGCCAAGTGGCGGGAATCGGTCAGCCCCAGCATTTT.

There are a few counts of this clonotype. The chain recombines TRBV6-1 with TRBJ1-2; D might be TRBD1 (5 bases). Germline V gene lookup returns CDR1 MNHNS and CDR2 SASEGT. CDR3 length: 14 residues. With 6 bases removed from V and 2 bases from J, the gap between germline ends came to 13 bases. The CDR3 DNA is TGTGCCAGCAGGGATGCGACAGAGAACTATGGCTACACCTTC. Translated, it gives CASRDATENYGYTF.

The gene calls are TRBV30 and TRBJ2-1; unclear D gene. Trimming took off 5 bases at V and 16 bases at J, with 18 bases between the two ends. Per germline, CDR1 GTSNPN and CDR2 SVGIG (reference sequence). The CDR3 runs 11 residues. The CDR3 region is CAWEIRPRIFF. The CDR3 region has the DNA TGTGCCTGGGAAATTCGGCCCCGGATTTTCTTC.

This clonotype was counted between two and nine times. V is TRBV4-1 and J is TRBJ1-2, with no clear D. The V and J ends lost 3 bases and 2 bases respectively, with 19 bases between them. The CDR3 has 17 residues. The V gene's germline CDR1 is MGHRA and CDR2 YSYEKL. The CDR3 DNA is TGCGCCAGCAGCCACCTTTGGCGGGTTGAGGGCAACTATGGCTACACCTTC. Amino acid sequence: CASSHLWRVEGNYGYTF.

The rearrangement links TRBV7-8 to TRBJ1-5, with unresolved D. The CDR3 sequence is 15 residues long. Germline V lookup: CDR1 SGHVS, CDR2 FQNEAQ. Trimming took 5 bases from V and 3 from J, leaving 14 bases between them. The CDR3 DNA reads as TGTGCCAGCAGCCCTAGGTGGGGATACAATCAGCCCCAGCATTTT. Residues: CASSPRWGYNQPQHF.